The rows below give T cell receptor beta chains drawn from one sample of a study of cytomegalovirus exposure and HLA in healthy donors. The method was immunoSEQ multiplex PCR; TCRdb's version includes in-frame clones alone and lacks a portion of them. Of about 95,000 clones in the sample, 60% to 80% were seen once. Sequenced input: PBMCs. The receptors were gathered from a man in his sixties in good health and CMV-seronegative. CDR3s leave out the opening cysteine and the closing phenylalanine or tryptophan.

CDR3 protein: ASSFISGNEQY
V gene: TRBV11-3
J gene: TRBJ2-7

CDR3 protein: ASSFRWQDTDTQY
V gene: TRBV5-1
J gene: TRBJ2-3

CDR3 protein: SVAAVAAPLSGANVLT
V gene: TRBV29-1
J gene: TRBJ2-6

CDR3 protein: ASSLARKGGTEAF
V gene: TRBV7-4
J gene: TRBJ1-1

CDR3 protein: ASSLGAGKGEKLF
V gene: TRBV11-2
J gene: TRBJ1-4

CDR3 protein: ASSGLAGGDTQY
V gene: TRBV5-1
J gene: TRBJ2-3

CDR3 protein: ASSPGGLVDTQY
V gene: TRBV2
J gene: TRBJ2-3

CDR3 protein: ASSVDETSGELNYEQY
V gene: TRBV9
J gene: TRBJ2-7

CDR3 protein: ASSPREGVNTEAF
V gene: TRBV9
J gene: TRBJ1-1

CDR3 protein: ASSILAGGSFYEQY
V gene: TRBV28
J gene: TRBJ2-7

CDR3 protein: ASSSPGQGLGYT
V gene: TRBV27
J gene: TRBJ1-2

CDR3 protein: ASRSGLAEAETQY
V gene: TRBV28
J gene: TRBJ2-5

CDR3 protein: ASRRLARVTDTQY
V gene: TRBV27
J gene: TRBJ2-3